This T cell receptor (beta chain) came from a study of blood T cell repertoires in COVID-19. With V trimmed by 5 bases and J by 2 bases, 7 bases remained unmatched. Germline CDR1 is MGHDK and CDR2 is SYGVNS. The CDR3 has 15 amino acids. This clone was picked up one time. Using immunoSEQ multiplex PCR, the repertoire was profiled, and TCRdb retains in-frame clones only, with some absent. The sample holds about 400,000 clones, just under 90% seen once. Sequencing was done on a sample of PBMCs or T cells enriched from blood (not recorded which). The rearrangement joins TRBV25-1 to TRBJ2-5; the match to TRBD1 covers 8 bases. This receptor was identified in a woman aged 45-60 years who had recovered from COVID-19. As DNA, the CDR3 is TGTGCCAGCAGTTCCAGGGGGCGAGGGCAAGAGACCCAGTACTTC. Translated, it gives CASSSRGRGQETQYF.